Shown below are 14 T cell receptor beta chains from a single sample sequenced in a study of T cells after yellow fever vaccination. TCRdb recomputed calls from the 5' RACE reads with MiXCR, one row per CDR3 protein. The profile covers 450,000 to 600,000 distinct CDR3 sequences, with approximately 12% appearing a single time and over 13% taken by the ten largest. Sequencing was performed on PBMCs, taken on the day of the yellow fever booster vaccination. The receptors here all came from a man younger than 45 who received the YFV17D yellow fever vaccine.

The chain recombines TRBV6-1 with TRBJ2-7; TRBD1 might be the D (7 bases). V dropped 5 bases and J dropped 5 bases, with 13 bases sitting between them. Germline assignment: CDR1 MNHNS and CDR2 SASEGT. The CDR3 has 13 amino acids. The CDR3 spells CASSTRGVHEQYF. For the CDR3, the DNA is TGTGCCAGCAGTACCAGGGGGGTCCACGAGCAGTACTTC.

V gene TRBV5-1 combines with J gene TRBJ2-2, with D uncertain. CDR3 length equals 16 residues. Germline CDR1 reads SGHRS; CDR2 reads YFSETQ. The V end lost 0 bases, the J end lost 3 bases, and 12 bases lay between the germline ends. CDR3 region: CASSLGAAAYTGELFF. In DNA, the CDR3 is TGCGCCAGCAGCTTGGGGGCGGCGGCCTACACCGGGGAGCTGTTTTTT.

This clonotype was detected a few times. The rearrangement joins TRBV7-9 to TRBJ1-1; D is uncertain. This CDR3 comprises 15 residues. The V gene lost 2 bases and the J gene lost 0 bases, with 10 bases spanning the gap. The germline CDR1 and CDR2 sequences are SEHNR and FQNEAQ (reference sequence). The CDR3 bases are TGTGCCAGCAGCTTAAAGGCAGGCGTGAACACTGAAGCTTTCTTT. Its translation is CASSLKAGVNTEAFF.

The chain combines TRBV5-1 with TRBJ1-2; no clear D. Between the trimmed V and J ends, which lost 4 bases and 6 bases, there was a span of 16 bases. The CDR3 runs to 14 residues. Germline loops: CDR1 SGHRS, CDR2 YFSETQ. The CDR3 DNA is TGCGCCAGCAGCCCGACGCGGCCCCACCATGGCTACACCTTC. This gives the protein CASSPTRPHHGYTF.

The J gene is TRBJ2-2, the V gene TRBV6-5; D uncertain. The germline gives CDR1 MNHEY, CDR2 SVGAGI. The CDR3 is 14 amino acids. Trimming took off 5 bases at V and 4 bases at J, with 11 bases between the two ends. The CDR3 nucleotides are TGTGCCAGCAGTACTCGAATGGTCACCGGGGAGCTGTTTTTT. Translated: CASSTRMVTGELFF.

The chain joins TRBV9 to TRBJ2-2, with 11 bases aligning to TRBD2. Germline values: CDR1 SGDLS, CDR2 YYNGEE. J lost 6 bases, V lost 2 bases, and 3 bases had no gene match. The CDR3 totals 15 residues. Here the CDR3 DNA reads TGTGCCAGCAGCGTTTTAGCGGGAGGGGCCGGGGAGCTGTTTTTT. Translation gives CASSVLAGGAGELFF. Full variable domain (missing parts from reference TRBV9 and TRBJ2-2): DSGVTQTPKHLITATGQRVTLRCSPRSGDLSVYWYQQSLDQGLQFLIQYYNGEERAKGNILERFSAQQFPDLHSELNLSSLELGDSALYFCASSVLAGGAGELFFGEGSRLTVL.

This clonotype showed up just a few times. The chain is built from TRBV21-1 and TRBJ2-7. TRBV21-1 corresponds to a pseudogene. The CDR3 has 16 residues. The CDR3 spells CASSKGAWTPPYEQYF. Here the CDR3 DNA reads TGTGCCAGCAGCAAAGGAGCTTGGACGCCTCCCTACGAGCAGTACTTC.

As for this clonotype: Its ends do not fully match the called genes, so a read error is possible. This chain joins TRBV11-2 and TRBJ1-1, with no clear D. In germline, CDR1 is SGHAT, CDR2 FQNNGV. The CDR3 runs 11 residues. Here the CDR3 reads CASRLGPEAFF. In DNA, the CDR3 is TGTGCCAGCAGGTTAGGGCCTGAAGCTTTCTTT.

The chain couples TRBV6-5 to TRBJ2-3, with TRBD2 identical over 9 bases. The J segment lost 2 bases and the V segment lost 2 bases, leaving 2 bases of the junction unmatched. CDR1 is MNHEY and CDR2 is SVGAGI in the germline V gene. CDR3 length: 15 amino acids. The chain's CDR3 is CASSYGLATTDTQYF. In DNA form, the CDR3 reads TGTGCCAGCAGTTACGGACTAGCGACCACAGATACGCAGTATTTT.

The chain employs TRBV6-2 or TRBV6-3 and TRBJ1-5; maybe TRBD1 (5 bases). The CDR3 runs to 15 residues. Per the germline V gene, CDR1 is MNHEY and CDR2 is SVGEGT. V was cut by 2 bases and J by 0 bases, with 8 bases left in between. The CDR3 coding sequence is TGTGCCAGCAGTTACATTGGGGGTAGCAATCAGCCCCAGCATTTT. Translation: CASSYIGGSNQPQHF.

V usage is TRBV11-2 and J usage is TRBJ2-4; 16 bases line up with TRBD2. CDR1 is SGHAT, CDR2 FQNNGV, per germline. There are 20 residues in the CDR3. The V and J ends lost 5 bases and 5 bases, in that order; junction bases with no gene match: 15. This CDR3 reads CASSPLARGTSGRAENIQYF. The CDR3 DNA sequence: TGTGCCAGCAGCCCCCTGGCGAGAGGGACTAGCGGGAGGGCCGAAAACATTCAGTACTTC.

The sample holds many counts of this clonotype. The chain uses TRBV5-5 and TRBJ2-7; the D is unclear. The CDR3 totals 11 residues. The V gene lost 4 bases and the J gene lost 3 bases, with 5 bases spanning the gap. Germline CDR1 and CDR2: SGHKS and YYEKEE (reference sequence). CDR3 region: CASSTHYEQYF. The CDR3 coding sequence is TGTGCCAGCAGCACCCACTACGAGCAGTACTTC.

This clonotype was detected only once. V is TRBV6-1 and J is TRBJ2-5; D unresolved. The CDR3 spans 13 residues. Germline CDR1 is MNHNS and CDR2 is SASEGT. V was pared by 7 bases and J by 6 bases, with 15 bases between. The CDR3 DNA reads TGTGCCAGCACCGAAGAGAAGAGGCAGACCCAGTACTTC. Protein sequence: CASTEEKRQTQYF.

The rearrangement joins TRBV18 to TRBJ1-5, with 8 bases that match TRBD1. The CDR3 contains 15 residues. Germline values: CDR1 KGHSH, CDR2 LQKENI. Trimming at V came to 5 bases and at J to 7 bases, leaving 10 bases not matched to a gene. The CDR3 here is CASSEQGASEQPQHF. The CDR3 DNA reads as TGTGCCAGCTCAGAGCAGGGGGCGTCGGAGCAGCCCCAGCATTTT. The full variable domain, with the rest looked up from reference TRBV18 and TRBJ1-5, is NAGVMQNPRHLVRRRGQEARLRCSPMKGHSHVYWYRQLPEEGLKFMVYLQKENIIDESGMPKERFSAEFPKEGPSILRIQQVVRGDSAAYFCASSEQGASEQPQHFGDGTRLSIL.